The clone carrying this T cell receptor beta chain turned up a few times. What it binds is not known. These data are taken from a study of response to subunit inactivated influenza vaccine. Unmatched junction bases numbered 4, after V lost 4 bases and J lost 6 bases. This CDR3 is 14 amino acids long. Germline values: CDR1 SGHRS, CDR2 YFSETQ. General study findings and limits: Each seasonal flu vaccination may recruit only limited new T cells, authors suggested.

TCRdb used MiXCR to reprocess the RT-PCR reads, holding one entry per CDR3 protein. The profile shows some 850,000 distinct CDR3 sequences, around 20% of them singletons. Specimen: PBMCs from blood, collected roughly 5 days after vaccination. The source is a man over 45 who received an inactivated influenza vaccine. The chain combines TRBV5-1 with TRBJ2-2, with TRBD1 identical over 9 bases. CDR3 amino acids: CASSAGQGPGELFF. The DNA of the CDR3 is TGCGCCAGCAGCGCGGGACAGGGTCCCGGGGAGCTGTTTTTT.